Detailed here is one TCR beta chain. The sample belongs to a study of cytomegalovirus exposure and HLA in healthy donors. Germline V gene lookup returns CDR1 SGHAT and CDR2 FQNNGV. Trimming cost V 4 bases and J 4 bases, with 13 bases left between them. The CDR3 is made up of 14 amino acids. PCR employed 60 Vbeta and 13 Jbeta primers. Some clones are missing from TCRdb's copy, which holds only in-frame ones; the method was immunoSEQ multiplex PCR. The table records roughly 140,000 clones, 79% of them present only once. The rearrangement joins TRBV11-2 to TRBJ1-1, with D possibly TRBD1 on 6 matching bases. The clonotype was recovered from a man aged 50 to 60 in good health and CMV-seropositive. The specimen was PBMCs. CDR3 protein: CASSWTVVSTEAFF. CDR3 coding DNA: TGTGCCAGCAGCTGGACAGTCGTAAGCACTGAAGCTTTCTTT.